This is a list of T cell receptor beta chains from one sample in a study of identical twins. TCRdb called the 5' RACE reads again in MiXCR, with one record for every CDR3 protein. The data contain approximately 600,000 distinct CDR3 sequences, just over 7% of them singletons. Another study also made use of these data, one on yellow fever vaccine responses in identical twins.

Sequencing used PBMCs. These receptor sequences come from a woman under 30 in good health. The CDR3 runs from the conserved cysteine through the conserved F or W. D genes are given only for firm matches. Only part of the rows carry a size: once, few, many, or a class if the clone is expanded.

size	D	V	J	CDR3	DNA
few	.	TRBV20-1	TRBJ1-6	CSATTGGASYNSPLHF	TGCAGTGCCACCACCGGGGGCGCCTCCTATAATTCACCCCTCCACTTT
few	.	TRBV5-1	TRBJ2-3	CASSRDRTPVDTQYF	TGCGCCAGCAGCCGTGACAGAACCCCCGTAGATACGCAGTATTTT
many	.	TRBV3-1	TRBJ2-3	CASSQGPGGTTGTQYF	TGTGCCAGCAGCCAGGGACCTGGGGGAACCACGGGTACGCAGTATTTT
.	TRBD1	TRBV20-1	TRBJ1-6	CSATSDREEGSPLHF	TGCAGTGCTACCTCAGACAGGGAGGAAGGTTCACCCCTCCACTTT
many	TRBD2	TRBV20-1	TRBJ2-5	CSASRLTSGDETQYF	TGCAGTGCTAGTCGCCTGACTAGCGGGGACGAGACCCAGTACTTC
.	.	TRBV7-9	TRBJ2-4	CASSLTLDDIQYF	TGTGCCAGCAGCTTAACGCTAGATGACATTCAGTACTTC
many	.	TRBV27	TRBJ1-1	CASSIETGRDTEAFF	TGTGCCAGCAGTATCGAGACGGGCAGGGACACTGAAGCTTTCTTT
few	.	TRBV15	TRBJ2-7	CATSRDEGYEQYF	TGTGCCACCAGCAGAGATGAGGGCTACGAGCAGTACTTC
.	.	TRBV20-1	TRBJ2-6	CSARDIYGTGANVLTF	TGCAGTGCTAGAGATATATATGGCACTGGGGCCAACGTCCTGACTTTC
many	TRBD1	TRBV12-3/TRBV12-4	TRBJ1-1	CASSSPGQRNTEAFF	TGTGCCAGCAGTTCCCCGGGACAGCGGAACACTGAAGCTTTCTTT
.	.	TRBV6-1	TRBJ2-2	CASRLDTSTGELFF	TGTGCCAGCAGGTTGGACACGAGCACCGGGGAGCTGTTTTTT
few	.	TRBV28	TRBJ2-6	CASSLTGLGANVLTF	TGTGCCAGCAGTCTCACAGGTCTGGGGGCCAACGTCCTGACTTTC
few	.	TRBV7-9	TRBJ2-3	CASSSAAAGTQYF	TGTGCCAGCAGCTCCGCGGCCGCGGGGACGCAGTATTTT
few	.	TRBV10-1	TRBJ2-5	CASSDRGQETQYF	TGCGCCAGCAGTGACAGGGGCCAAGAGACCCAGTACTTC